A selection of T cell receptor beta chains follows, all from one sample in a study of cytomegalovirus exposure and HLA in healthy donors. Data came from immunoSEQ multiplex PCR; TCRdb stores just in-frame clones and leaves some out. The sample lists about 160,000 clones, over 85% occurring once. Material for sequencing was PBMCs. The receptors shown here come from a woman between 18 and 29 years old in good health and CMV-seropositive. The CDR3 runs from the conserved cysteine through the conserved F or W. A D gene is named only where the DNA matches it firmly. Not every row has a clone size; where given, it reads once, few, many or a size class.

j_call clone_size d_call v_call cdr3_aa cdr3_nt
TRBJ2-7 few TRBD1 TRBV27 CASSGQGNKQYF TGTGCCAGCAGCGGACAGGGGAATAAGCAGTACTTC
TRBJ2-2 . . TRBV4-1 CASSLGGGGELFF TGCGCCAGCAGCTTAGGGGGGGGCGGGGAGCTGTTTTTT
TRBJ2-5 . TRBD2 TRBV28 CAIRPGTSGQETQYF TGTGCCATCCGTCCCGGGACTAGCGGGCAAGAGACCCAGTACTTC
TRBJ1-1 . . TRBV9 CASSVVDTANTEAFF TGTGCCAGCAGCGTAGTTGACACCGCGAACACTGAAGCTTTCTTT
TRBJ2-6 . . TRBV9 CASSPPLPFSGANVLTF TGTGCCAGCAGCCCACCTCTACCTTTCTCTGGGGCCAACGTCCTGACTTTC
TRBJ2-3 . TRBD2 TRBV29-1 CSGRLAGGPQDTQYF TGCAGCGGCAGACTAGCGGGAGGGCCTCAAGATACGCAGTATTTT
TRBJ1-5 . TRBD1 TRBV10-3 CAISDRAGQPQHF TGTGCCATCAGCGACAGGGCAGGACAGCCCCAGCATTTT
TRBJ1-4 . . TRBV10-3 CAIRAGDEKLFF TGTGCCATCAGGGCAGGGGATGAAAAACTGTTTTTT
TRBJ2-5 . . TRBV23-1 CASSQGCSRGGETQYF TGCGCCAGCAGTCAAGGGTGTAGCAGGGGAGGGGAGACCCAGTACTTC
TRBJ2-1 . TRBD2 TRBV7-2 CASKAGVYNEQFF TGTGCCAGCAAAGCGGGAGTTTACAATGAGCAGTTCTTC
TRBJ2-7 . . TRBV27 CASRAGRTPYEQYF TGTGCCAGCAGGGCGGGGAGGACCCCCTACGAGCAGTACTTC
TRBJ2-7 . TRBD1 TRBV9 CASSVIGTDEQYF TGTGCCAGCAGCGTAATAGGGACAGACGAGCAGTACTTC
TRBJ1-4 . . TRBV19 CATARPANEKLFF TGTGCCACCGCCAGGCCGGCTAATGAAAAACTGTTTTTT
TRBJ1-1 . . TRBV18 CASSPPGNWAEAFF TGTGCCAGCTCACCCCCCGGGAATTGGGCGGAGGCTTTCTTT
TRBJ2-7 few . TRBV28 CASSLPQGYEQYF TGTGCCAGCAGTTTACCTCAGGGTTACGAGCAGTACTTC
TRBJ1-2 once . TRBV6-5 CASSYGRGNYGYTF TGTGCCAGCAGTTACGGGAGGGGGAACTATGGCTACACCTTC
TRBJ2-2 . . TRBV18 CASSPRGFGELFF TGTGCCAGCTCACCAAGAGGGTTCGGGGAGCTGTTTTTT
TRBJ2-3 . TRBD2 TRBV4-1 CASRPGTSGTYSTDTQYF TGCGCCAGCAGACCCGGGACTAGCGGGACGTATAGCACAGATACGCAGTATTTT
TRBJ2-3 . TRBD1 TRBV6-1 CASTVQGGTDTQYF TGTGCCAGCACGGTTCAGGGGGGCACAGATACGCAGTATTTT
TRBJ1-6 . TRBD1 TRBV5-1 CASSLDRVGSPLHF TGCGCCAGCAGCCTGGACAGGGTTGGCTCACCCCTCCACTTT
TRBJ1-2 . . TRBV4-3 CASSPNELNYGYTF TGCGCCAGCAGCCCCAACGAGCTTAACTATGGCTACACCTTC
TRBJ2-7 . . TRBV21-1 CASTSVGQGAGRDYPYRLYEQYF .
TRBJ2-5 once TRBD1 TRBV29-1 CSAGTGPGGRQETQYF TGCAGCGCCGGGACAGGCCCGGGTGGTAGGCAAGAGACCCAGTACTTC
TRBJ1-3 once TRBD1 TRBV19 CASRRGRNTIYF TGTGCCAGTAGGAGGGGGCGGAACACCATATATTTT
TRBJ2-1 . . TRBV7-2 CASSWAQSSYNEQFF TGTGCCAGCAGCTGGGCACAGAGCTCCTACAATGAGCAGTTCTTC
TRBJ1-2 few TRBD1 TRBV27 CASSSQGTGGNFGYTF TGTGCCAGCAGTTCCCAAGGGACAGGGGGAAATTTTGGCTACACCTTC
TRBJ2-7 . . TRBV6-6 CASSYSGGASYEQYF TGTGCCAGCAGTTACTCAGGCGGGGCCTCCTACGAGCAGTACTTC
TRBJ1-5 . TRBD1 TRBV7-6 CASSLQGQDQPQHF TGTGCCAGCAGCTTACAGGGACAGGATCAGCCCCAGCATTTT
TRBJ2-3 . . TRBV25-1 CASSVEAGVLPDTQYF TGTGCCAGCAGTGTAGAAGCGGGTGTTCTTCCAGATACGCAGTATTTT
TRBJ1-1 . . TRBV4-3 CASSQGDRLVEAFF TGCGCCAGCAGCCAAGGTGACAGGTTGGTTGAAGCTTTCTTT
TRBJ2-7 . TRBD2 TRBV6-5 CASTQGLAASYEQYF TGTGCCAGCACCCAAGGACTAGCGGCCTCCTACGAGCAGTACTTC
TRBJ2-3 . TRBD1 TRBV5-1 CASGGQLDDTQYF TGCGCCAGCGGGGGACAGTTGGACGATACGCAGTATTTT
TRBJ1-2 . . TRBV6-1 CASTERSFYGYTF TGTGCCAGCACCGAGAGGAGTTTCTATGGCTACACCTTC
TRBJ2-1 . . TRBV11-3 CASSLVPTSEQFF TGTGCCAGCAGCTTAGTACCCACTAGTGAGCAGTTCTTC